The rows below give T cell receptor beta chains drawn from one sample of a study of T cell changes during pregnancy in multiple sclerosis. This table comes from immunoSEQ multiplex PCR, and its TCRdb copy is limited to in-frame clones, with some not included. The sample contains around 68,000 clones, 85% to 95% of which appear only once. The material sequenced was CD4+ T cells from peripheral blood mononuclear cells, taken before pregnancy. All receptors come from a female donor with multiple sclerosis, enrolled in a pregnancy study. Both conserved end residues are part of each CDR3. D genes are given only for firm matches. Clone size appears in some rows only: once, few, many, or a class for an expanded clone.

NA	TRBJ1-2	NA	TRBV19	13	CASSPRGGYGYTF	TGTGCCAGTAGTCCGCGCGGGGGGTATGGCTACACCTTC
TRBD2	TRBJ2-3	NA	TRBV7-9	18	CASSLARTSGSPTDTQYF	TGTGCCAGCAGCTTAGCGCGTACTAGCGGGAGCCCCACAGATACGCAGTATTTT
NA	TRBJ1-4	NA	TRBV5-1	15	CASSLGQGSNEKLFF	TGCGCCAGCAGCTTGGGCCAGGGCTCTAATGAAAAACTGTTTTTT
NA	TRBJ1-2	NA	TRBV6-6	14	CASTQGALFYGYTF	TGTGCCAGTACGCAAGGGGCCCTTTTCTATGGCTACACCTTC
NA	TRBJ2-7	NA	TRBV6-5	15	CASRKGHTDSYEQYF	TGTGCCAGCAGGAAGGGACACACAGACTCCTACGAGCAGTACTTC
TRBD1	TRBJ2-5	NA	TRBV5-4	16	CASSSPGQGNQETQYF	TGTGCCAGCAGTTCACCGGGACAGGGTAACCAAGAGACCCAGTACTTC
TRBD2	TRBJ2-2	NA	TRBV4-2	17	CASSQARGTSGAGELFF	TGTGCCAGCAGCCAGGCCAGGGGGACTAGCGGGGCCGGGGAGCTGTTTTTT
NA	TRBJ1-5	NA	TRBV4-1	15	CASSQGGRGNQPQHF	TGCGCCAGCAGCCAAGGGGGGCGGGGCAATCAGCCCCAGCATTTT
NA	TRBJ2-6	NA	TRBV18	15	CASSGQLSGANVLTF	TGTGCCAGCTCGGGCCAGCTCTCTGGGGCCAACGTCCTGACTTTC
TRBD1	TRBJ1-3	NA	TRBV5-1	15	CASSSGTASGNTIYF	TGCGCCAGCAGCTCCGGGACAGCCTCTGGAAACACCATATATTTT
TRBD2	TRBJ2-2	NA	TRBV2	16	CASSGSGRANTGELFF	TGTGCCAGCAGCGGTAGCGGGAGGGCCAACACCGGGGAGCTGTTTTTT
TRBD2	TRBJ2-7	NA	TRBV7-2	15	CASSTRSGINYEQYF	TGTGCCAGCAGCACCCGTAGCGGGATCAACTACGAGCAGTACTTC
NA	TRBJ1-4	NA	TRBV18	17	CASSPNWPGPRGEKLFF	TGTGCCAGCTCACCAAATTGGCCGGGACCGAGGGGGGAAAAACTGTTTTTT
NA	TRBJ1-2	NA	TRBV20-1	11	CSAGESYGYTF	TGCAGTGCCGGAGAAAGCTATGGCTACACCTTC
TRBD1	TRBJ2-1	NA	TRBV7-6	14	CASSPIGQGHEQFF	TGTGCCAGCAGCCCCATCGGACAGGGCCATGAGCAGTTCTTC
NA	TRBJ1-1	NA	TRBV29-1	15	CSVAPLLFVNTEAFF	TGCAGCGTTGCCCCCCTCCTCTTTGTGAACACTGAAGCTTTCTTT
TRBD1	TRBJ2-1	NA	TRBV19	12	CASRHRGNEQFF	TGTGCCAGTAGACACAGGGGGAATGAGCAGTTCTTC
TRBD1	TRBJ1-2	NA	TRBV5-6	12	CASSTPGGGYTF	TGTGCCAGCAGCACCCCAGGGGGAGGCTACACCTTC
TRBD2	TRBJ2-1	NA	TRBV2	12	CASRASGPEQFF	TGTGCCAGCAGAGCTAGCGGGCCCGAGCAGTTCTTC
NA	TRBJ1-5	NA	TRBV2	13	CASSEYRGQPQHF	TGTGCCAGCAGTGAATACCGGGGACAGCCCCAGCATTTT
TRBD2	TRBJ2-7	NA	TRBV29-1	12	CSVGSGGGEQYF	TGCAGCGTTGGAAGCGGGGGAGGCGAGCAGTACTTC
TRBD1	TRBJ1-3	NA	TRBV19	16	CASISGRGLFGNTIYF	TGTGCCAGTATCTCCGGTAGGGGGCTTTTTGGAAACACCATATATTTT
NA	TRBJ2-5	NA	TRBV5-1	15	CASSLEGRQGETQYF	TGCGCCAGCAGCTTGGAAGGTCGTCAGGGAGAGACCCAGTACTTC
TRBD2	TRBJ2-7	NA	TRBV9	16	CASSATGTSGVYEQYF	TGTGCCAGCAGCGCCACCGGGACTAGTGGGGTCTACGAGCAGTACTTC
TRBD2	TRBJ2-1	NA	TRBV5-1	15	CASRRLAGEYNEQFF	TGCGCCAGCCGACGACTAGCGGGAGAATACAATGAGCAGTTCTTC
NA	TRBJ1-5	NA	TRBV6-1	15	CASSEIGRGNQPQHF	TGTGCCAGCAGTGAGATCGGCAGGGGCAATCAGCCCCAGCATTTT
NA	TRBJ2-3	once	TRBV7-2	13	CASSLDSGTLQYF	TGTGCCAGCAGCTTGGATTCCGGGACTCTGCAGTATTTT
TRBD2	TRBJ2-3	NA	TRBV28	17	CASSLGTELAGTDTQYF	TGTGCCAGCAGTTTGGGGACGGAACTAGCGGGAACAGATACGCAGTATTTT
TRBD1	TRBJ1-1	few	TRBV9	16	CASSEGTGRWNTEAFF	TGTGCCAGCAGCGAGGGGACAGGGCGGTGGAACACTGAAGCTTTCTTT
NA	TRBJ1-4	NA	TRBV5-6	15	CASTLGGVPGGKLFF	TGTGCCAGCACCCTGGGCGGAGTCCCGGGGGGAAAACTGTTTTTT
TRBD1	TRBJ1-2	NA	TRBV30	17	CAWVRRQGEIRSYGYTF	TGTGCCTGGGTGAGGAGACAGGGTGAAATTAGGAGCTATGGCTACACCTTC
TRBD2	TRBJ2-2	NA	TRBV9	15	CASSVLAGGTGELFF	TGTGCCAGCAGCGTGTTAGCGGGAGGGACCGGGGAGCTGTTTTTT
NA	TRBJ2-1	NA	TRBV5-1	12	CASSLWAGEQFF	TGCGCCAGCAGCTTGTGGGCGGGCGAGCAGTTCTTC
TRBD2	TRBJ2-1	NA	TRBV9	15	CASSGLAGVVNEQFF	TGTGCCAGCAGCGGACTAGCGGGAGTGGTTAATGAGCAGTTCTTC